This is a list of T cell receptor beta chains from one sample in a study of blood T cell repertoires in COVID-19. Assay used: immunoSEQ multiplex PCR; TCRdb lists only in-frame clones, some missing. There are roughly 180,000 clones in the sample; about 85% occur only once, and 6.5% to 9% lies in the top ten. The sequenced sample consisted of peripheral blood. All receptors come from a woman aged 60-75 years with acute or convalescent COVID-19. CDR3s leave out the opening cysteine and the closing phenylalanine or tryptophan. Each record gives: CDR3 protein, clone size, V gene, J gene. The size field is filled for only some rows; it gives once, few, many or a size class.

CDR3: ASSFTSRIASTDTQY
size: -
V: TRBV7-3
J: TRBJ2-3

CDR3: ASSLESGSRSEQF
size: -
V: TRBV7-3
J: TRBJ2-1

CDR3: SVNGQETQY
size: -
V: TRBV29-1
J: TRBJ2-5

CDR3: ASSASGGSGNTIY
size: -
V: TRBV10-2
J: TRBJ1-3

CDR3: ASSMSSGRGNEQF
size: -
V: TRBV19
J: TRBJ2-1

CDR3: ASSPEGARSYGYT
size: few
V: TRBV18
J: TRBJ1-2

CDR3: ASSQGFHRSLAGVSGNEQF
size: -
V: TRBV4-1
J: TRBJ2-1

CDR3: ASSESPGGNEQF
size: -
V: TRBV10-2
J: TRBJ2-1

CDR3: ASSIGGNTEAF
size: -
V: TRBV5-1
J: TRBJ1-1

CDR3: ASSLGGGEQF
size: -
V: TRBV5-1
J: TRBJ2-1

CDR3: ASSPGFPKNTEAF
size: -
V: TRBV19
J: TRBJ1-1

CDR3: ASSESPIVGGPAF
size: -
V: TRBV10-1
J: TRBJ1-1

CDR3: ASSPSGSSYNEQF
size: few
V: TRBV9
J: TRBJ2-1

CDR3: SVEGVGDLFEQF
size: -
V: TRBV29-1
J: TRBJ2-1

CDR3: ASSTTSGANVLT
size: few
V: TRBV27
J: TRBJ2-6

CDR3: ASSLEGVGNQPQH
size: -
V: TRBV7-8
J: TRBJ1-5

CDR3: SVATGEAF
size: -
V: TRBV29-1
J: TRBJ1-1

CDR3: ASSVNTGINEKLF
size: -
V: TRBV7-8
J: TRBJ1-4

CDR3: ASTFSGDHRGEKLF
size: -
V: TRBV4-1
J: TRBJ1-4

CDR3: AISERTDQPLH
size: once
V: TRBV10-3
J: TRBJ1-6